The sequence of this TCR beta chain was determined in a study of blood T cells in healthy people across ages. The V gene end was trimmed by 8 bases and the J gene end by 6 bases; junction bases not matched to a gene: 7. The CDR3 covers 14 residues. For the second PCR, which ran for roughly 6 to 11 cycles, a sample-barcoded 5' primer and a J-beta primer mix were used. Each cDNA molecule was tagged by a template-switch adaptor that had 12 random nucleotides. TCRdb redid the calling of the 5' RACE reads with MiXCR, one entry per CDR3 protein. The table lists approximately 350,000 distinct CDR3 sequences, about 52% of them singletons, with around 49% in the top ten. Overall study findings and caveats: Naive CD4+ cells and diversity were both higher in long-lived donors than in aged donors. CMV status of donors was not determined, possibly confounding expanded clonotype changes. Without sorted subsets, naive and antigen-experienced compartments could not be conclusively compared.

A word on this clonotype: Antigen: not known.

The source of this sequence is a man aged 55 to 70 in good health. The sequenced sample consisted of blood. The chain recombines TRBV12-3 or TRBV12-4 with TRBJ2-2; 9 positions agree with TRBD2. The CDR3 loop is CASLAGASPGELFF. The CDR3 DNA sequence: TGTGCCAGCTTAGCGGGAGCCTCCCCCGGGGAGCTGTTTTTT.